This TCR beta chain was recorded in a study of control samples from healthy donors and cancer patients. This CDR3 contains 12 residues. V was pared by 6 bases and J by 2 bases, with 8 bases between. Libraries were prepared by immunoSEQ multiplex PCR; TCRdb keeps only in-frame clonotypes and omits some of them. The sample records around 120,000 clones, about 95% being singletons. The source is a man in his thirties or forties in good health. Sequenced material: blood. J is TRBJ2-7 and V is TRBV12-3 or TRBV12-4; D is unresolved. CDR3 loop: CASSSGPYEQYF. Written as DNA, the CDR3 is TGTGCCAGCAGCTCAGGACCCTACGAGCAGTACTTC.